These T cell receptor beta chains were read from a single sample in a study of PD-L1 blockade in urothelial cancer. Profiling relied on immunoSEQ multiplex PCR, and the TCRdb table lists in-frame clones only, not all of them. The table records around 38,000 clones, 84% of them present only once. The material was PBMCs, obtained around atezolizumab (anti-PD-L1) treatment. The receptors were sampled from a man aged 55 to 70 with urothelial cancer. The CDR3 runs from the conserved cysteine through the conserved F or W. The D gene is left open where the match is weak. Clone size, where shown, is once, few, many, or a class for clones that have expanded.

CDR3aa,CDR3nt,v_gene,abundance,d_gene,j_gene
CASSSTGTSPNEQFF,TGTGCCAGCAGTTCGACCGGGACTAGCCCCAATGAGCAGTTCTTC,TRBV6-5,once,TRBD2,TRBJ2-1
CSVAQVPSGAGEQYF,TGCAGCGTTGCGCAGGTACCATCAGGGGCGGGCGAGCAGTACTTC,TRBV29-1,once,NA,TRBJ2-7
CASSLGGGNTEAFF,TGTGCCAGCAGTTTGGGAGGAGGGAACACTGAAGCTTTCTTT,TRBV27,NA,NA,TRBJ1-1
CASTEGGRGTDTQYF,TGTGCCAGCACCGAGGGAGGCCGTGGCACAGATACGCAGTATTTT,TRBV5-4,NA,NA,TRBJ2-3
CASSRGLAGSGEQYF,TGTGCCAGCAGTCGGGGACTAGCGGGATCAGGCGAGCAGTACTTC,TRBV6-5,NA,TRBD2,TRBJ2-7
CASSFGLAGVTYNEQFF,TGCGCCAGCAGCTTTGGACTAGCGGGAGTCACCTACAATGAGCAGTTCTTC,TRBV5-1,NA,TRBD2,TRBJ2-1
CASSPWTSAFTGELFF,TGTGCCAGCAGCCCATGGACTAGCGCCTTCACCGGGGAGCTGTTTTTT,TRBV7-8,NA,TRBD2,TRBJ2-2
CATSRDRLPSNQPQHF,TGTGCCACCAGCAGAGATCGACTTCCTAGCAATCAGCCCCAGCATTTT,TRBV15,NA,NA,TRBJ1-5
CASSHRGTNTGELFF,TGTGCTAGTAGCCACAGGGGGACAAACACCGGGGAGCTGTTTTTT,TRBV7-7,NA,TRBD1,TRBJ2-2
CATSRRGTGVAQYF,TGTGCCACCAGCAGACGGGGGACAGGGGTGGCCCAGTACTTC,TRBV15,NA,TRBD1,TRBJ2-5
CASSGALGRYEQYF,TGTGCCAGCAGCGGGGCCTTGGGAAGATACGAGCAGTACTTC,TRBV7-6,NA,NA,TRBJ2-7
CASSQDVSTDTQYF,TGTGCCAGCAGCCAAGACGTTTCTACAGATACGCAGTATTTT,TRBV4-2,NA,NA,TRBJ2-3
CASSLATSGSVYEQYF,TGTGCCAGCAGCTTAGCGACTAGCGGGAGTGTCTACGAGCAGTACTTC,TRBV7-8,NA,TRBD2,TRBJ2-7
CASSAGLESDTQYF,TGTGCCAGCAGCGCGGGACTAGAATCCGATACGCAGTATTTT,TRBV6-4,once,TRBD2,TRBJ2-3
CASSYSDRNYYGYTF,TGTGCCAGCAGTTACTCAGACAGGAACTACTATGGCTACACCTTC,TRBV6-5,NA,NA,TRBJ1-2
CASSVAGTGGTINIQYF,TGTGCCAGCAGCGTAGCTGGGACAGGGGGCACTATAAACATTCAGTACTTC,TRBV9,NA,TRBD1,TRBJ2-4
CATSFSGSGTDTQYF,TGCGCCACCTCCTTTAGCGGGAGTGGGACAGATACGCAGTATTTT,TRBV5-1,NA,TRBD2,TRBJ2-3
CASSSGGTNYEQYF,TGTGCCAGCAGCAGCGGCGGGACTAACTACGAGCAGTACTTC,TRBV27,few,TRBD2,TRBJ2-7
CASSQGPLTGMNTDTQYF,TGCGCCAGCAGCCAAGGCCCATTGACAGGCATGAACACAGATACGCAGTATTTT,TRBV4-1,NA,NA,TRBJ2-3
CASSDGGNYGYTF,TGCGCCAGCAGTGACGGCGGGAACTATGGCTACACCTTC,TRBV10-1,NA,NA,TRBJ1-2
CASSASPGGNEQYF,TGTGCCAGCAGCGCCTCCCCCGGGGGAAACGAGCAGTACTTC,TRBV9,NA,NA,TRBJ2-7
CASSAGTGEFGQPQHF,TGTGCCAGCAGCGCCGGGACAGGAGAGTTCGGTCAGCCCCAGCATTTT,TRBV7-3,few,TRBD1,TRBJ1-5
CASSLARGSILETQYF,TGTGCCAGCAGCTTAGCGCGCGGGTCTATTCTAGAGACCCAGTACTTC,TRBV7-2,NA,NA,TRBJ2-5
CATSSEGGSSGISGELFF,TGTGCCACCAGCAGCGAGGGGGGGAGTAGCGGGATTTCCGGGGAGCTGTTTTTT,TRBV15,few,TRBD2,TRBJ2-2
CASSFAGQGDYGYTF,TGTGCCAGCAGCTTCGCAGGACAGGGTGACTATGGCTACACCTTC,TRBV7-2,NA,TRBD1,TRBJ1-2
CASSRGGQSLYEQYF,TGTGCCAGCAGCCGCGGGGGACAAAGCCTCTACGAGCAGTACTTC,TRBV7-2,NA,NA,TRBJ2-7
CASSLGGQGNSPLHF,TGTGCCAGCAGCTTAGGTGGGCAGGGGAATTCACCCCTCCACTTT,TRBV7-2,NA,NA,TRBJ1-6
CASSPTSGTYNEQFF,TGCGCCAGCAGCCCGACTAGCGGGACATACAATGAGCAGTTCTTC,TRBV4-1,once,TRBD2,TRBJ2-1
CASRTGTGGRAGEKLFF,TGCGCCAGCAGGACCGGGACAGGGGGCCGTGCGGGGGAAAAACTGTTTTTT,TRBV5-1,NA,TRBD1,TRBJ1-4
CASAQTSGPNTEAFF,TGTGCCAGCGCTCAAACTTCAGGGCCGAACACTGAAGCTTTCTTT,TRBV7-6,NA,NA,TRBJ1-1
CASSLQGEANEKLFF,TGTGCCAGCAGCTTACAGGGTGAGGCTAATGAAAAACTGTTTTTT,TRBV13,NA,NA,TRBJ1-4
CASSDMRQGDTGELFF,TGCGCCAGCAGTGATATGAGACAGGGAGACACCGGGGAGCTGTTTTTT,TRBV10-1,NA,TRBD1,TRBJ2-2
CASSTFTIEAFF,TGTGCCAGCAGTACTTTTACGATTGAAGCTTTCTTT,TRBV11-2,NA,NA,TRBJ1-1
CATSRDPGLVYEQYF,TGTGCCACCAGCAGAGATCCCGGACTAGTTTACGAGCAGTACTTC,TRBV15,once,TRBD2,TRBJ2-7
CASSSQGYGELFF,TGTGCCAGCAGCTCACAGGGTTACGGGGAGCTGTTTTTT,TRBV7-9,NA,NA,TRBJ2-2
CASGRQETQYF,TGTGCCAGCGGGAGGCAAGAGACCCAGTACTTC,TRBV5-4,few,NA,TRBJ2-5
CASSPTTSGRAYEQYF,TGTGCCAGCTCACCTACCACTAGCGGGAGGGCCTACGAGCAGTACTTC,TRBV18,NA,TRBD2,TRBJ2-7
CAISEFELAGYYEQYF,TGTGCCATCAGTGAGTTTGAACTGGCGGGATACTACGAGCAGTACTTC,TRBV10-3,NA,NA,TRBJ2-7
CASSQQREASTDTQYF,TGCGCCAGCAGCCAACAGCGGGAAGCTAGCACAGATACGCAGTATTTT,TRBV4-1,NA,TRBD2,TRBJ2-3
CASSQEGGMGQSNEKLFF,TGCGCCAGCAGCCAAGAGGGTGGGATGGGACAGTCTAATGAAAAACTGTTTTTT,TRBV4-1,NA,TRBD1,TRBJ1-4
CASSPRSGETQYF,TGTGCCAGCTCACCACGCAGCGGGGAGACCCAGTACTTC,TRBV18,NA,NA,TRBJ2-5
CASSSSGTVRGTEAFF,TGTGCCAGCAGCTCTTCGGGAACAGTTCGAGGCACTGAAGCTTTCTTT,TRBV7-2,few,NA,TRBJ1-1
CSADRLGETQYF,TGCAGCGCGGACAGGCTTGGTGAGACCCAGTACTTC,TRBV29-1,NA,TRBD1,TRBJ2-5
CASSRGRLADYEQYF,TGTGCCAGCAGCCGAGGGAGACTAGCGGACTACGAGCAGTACTTC,TRBV5-5,NA,TRBD2,TRBJ2-7